These T cell receptor beta chains were read from a single sample in a study of identical twins. TCRdb fed the 5' RACE reads into MiXCR, producing one record per CDR3 protein. Among more than 250,000 distinct CDR3 sequences listed, roughly 8.6% were seen once. A further study also used this sample, focusing on yellow fever vaccine responses in identical twins.

Sequencing used memory (CD45RO+) T cells sorted from blood. The receptors derive from a woman between 18 and 30 years old in good health. Each CDR3 is given without its conserved first and last residue.

>TRBV5-1
ASSPKAGAETQY
>TRBV7-3
ASSPMLGLNTEAF
>TRBV28
ASSSSSGRAGHYGYT
>TRBV7-8
ASSAGQPYT
>TRBV5-6
ASSLAPQAANEQF
>TRBV7-9
ASSLELRRQETQY
>TRBV4-1
ASSQDRARFGYT
>TRBV27
ASSPRTGGPDTQY
>TRBV12-3/TRBV12-4
ASSDLPLETQY
>TRBV12-3/TRBV12-4
ASSLIGGNEQF
>TRBV28
ASSRGWGAKNIQY
>TRBV7-3
ASSFIAGTNTGELF
>TRBV19
ASSVGLAGGQY
>TRBV7-9
ASSSPRWGENYGYT
>TRBV4-1
ASSQELRGQNTEAF
>TRBV2
ASSELGLGNSPLH
>TRBV7-3
ASSDSTSGSNYNEQF
>TRBV29-1
SVGLAGGTSSYNEQF
>TRBV5-1
ASSLTQGPGELF
>TRBV5-1
ASSLGGTENTEAF
>TRBV5-1
ASISGTPTDTQY
>TRBV9
ASSVSDRGETQY
>TRBV29-1
SVGAGGYEKLF
>TRBV6-2/TRBV6-3
ASSYARETQY
>TRBV6-1
ASSVNPGTGVRNEQF
>TRBV20-1
SARDRDRGIKRSYNEQF
>TRBV4-1
ASSGLYNEQF
>TRBV20-1
SARDFLGRNNEQF
>TRBV5-1
ASSGTVGTEAF
>TRBV6-1
ASSEFLGSSNNSPLH
>TRBV10-2
ASRGGGEETQY
>TRBV5-1
ASSPGQDYGYT
>TRBV5-1
ASSLYRGRYEQY
>TRBV18
ASSPPGGVPNNEQF
>TRBV18
ASSPPGREQF
>TRBV20-1
SGKAGTSGTRSYNEQF
>TRBV5-1
ASSPGIGRGGETQY
>TRBV6-2/TRBV6-3
ASSRGQGNYGYT
>TRBV20-1
SASVQVVSGYT
>TRBV18
ASSPSGQTYNEQF
>TRBV6-2/TRBV6-3
ASLGFQVFTGELF
>TRBV5-1
ASSLGGLGSMDEQF